This T cell receptor (beta chain) was identified during a study of brain T cells in children with intractable seizures. Study-wide findings and caveats: Absence of clones before surgery may stem from lower sequencing depth.

With regard to this clone: As yet, its antigen is unknown.

V gave up 4 bases and J gave up 2 bases; unmatched junction bases: 8. The CDR3 runs 15 residues. Germline V CDR1 and CDR2: SGHDN, FVKESK. The protocol was immunoSEQ multiplex PCR, while the TCRdb copy is restricted to in-frame clones and leaves out a portion. Of about 340,000 clones in the sample, roughly 93% are singletons; the top ten hold approximately 5%. Time point given: blood from clinic visit 5 months post-surgery; TSC patient then seizure free. The sequence was collected from a boy younger than two with tuberous sclerosis and intractable seizures. The J gene is TRBJ2-7, the V gene TRBV14; TRBD1 aligns across 7 bases. The source was peripheral blood, collected about 5 months after surgery. The CDR3 sequence: CASSPYPGTAYEQYF. CDR3 coding DNA: TGTGCCAGCAGCCCGTACCCCGGGACAGCCTACGAGCAGTACTTC.